This TCR beta chain was recovered during a study of T cell responses to AZD1222 COVID-19 vaccine. Overall study: Second-dose intervals near 4 or 12 weeks were combined.

Notes on this clone: Antigen unknown.

Findings and limits, study-wide: Per reports, nearly half of all spike-specific TCRs target regions that are unmutated in variants. An increase in Spike-specific TCR breadth and depth was observed after two AZD1222 doses. Repertoire samples came only from after the peak T cell response.

V was clipped by 3 bases and J by 5 bases, with 4 bases between them. There are 11 residues in the CDR3. Germline assignment: CDR1 SGHAT and CDR2 FQNNGV. Only in-frame clones appear in the TCRdb table, and some are missing; sequencing was by immunoSEQ multiplex PCR. The sample lists 150,000 or so clones, about nine tenths occurring once. The receptor was derived from an adult in good health. Source: peripheral blood, taken on day 0 of AZD1222 vaccination. This chain uses TRBV11-2 with TRBJ2-5; D remains unclear. The CDR3 loop is CASSFDETQYF. The CDR3 DNA is TGTGCCAGCAGCTTCGATGAGACCCAGTACTTC.